The 10 T cell receptor beta chains listed next were all sequenced from one sample in a study of blood T cell repertoires in COVID-19. The method was immunoSEQ multiplex PCR; TCRdb's version includes in-frame clones alone and lacks a portion of them. In the table there are 250,000 to 300,000 clones, more than 70% of which are singletons. Source material: peripheral blood. The source is a woman between 25 and 40 years old who had recovered from COVID-19.

A single count supports this clone. This rearrangement joins TRBV6-2 or TRBV6-3 to TRBJ2-2; the match to TRBD2 covers 8 bases. Germline loops: CDR1 MNHEY, CDR2 SVGEGT. The CDR3 has 16 amino acids. Germline trimming cut 3 bases from V and 6 bases from J; bases unmatched to any gene: 9. In DNA form, the CDR3 reads TGTGCCAGCAGTTATCCTGGACTAGCTTTCTCCGGGGAGCTGTTTTTT. Its translation: CASSYPGLAFSGELFF.

The chain employs TRBV27 and TRBJ2-3, with D perhaps matching TRBD1 (5 bases). V lost 5 bases and J 2 bases, leaving 11 bases between the germline ends. The CDR3 covers 14 residues. Germline CDR1 is MNHEY and CDR2 is SMNVEV (reference sequence). This chain's CDR3 is CASSRLTDTDTQYF. The CDR3, as DNA: TGTGCCAGCAGTCGACTGACAGACACAGATACGCAGTATTTT.

This chain connects TRBV5-6 to TRBJ2-5; TRBD1 matches at 11 bases. The CDR3 extends over 15 amino acids. CDR1 is SGHDT and CDR2 is YYEEEE in the germline V gene. Trimming at V came to 5 bases and at J to 5 bases, leaving 8 bases not matched to a gene. CDR3: CASRRGTGGWETQYF. The CDR3 nucleotides read TGTGCCAGCAGAAGAGGGACAGGGGGTTGGGAGACCCAGTACTTC.

This rearrangement joins TRBV6-6 to TRBJ1-2; TRBD1 agrees at 9 bases. There are 14 residues in the CDR3. V was pared by 4 bases and J by 2 bases, with 2 bases of the junction left unmatched. Germline loops: CDR1 MNHNY, CDR2 SVGAGI (reference sequence). The chain's CDR3 is CASSSTGGNYGYTF. The CDR3 DNA sequence: TGTGCCAGCAGTTCTACAGGGGGCAACTATGGCTACACCTTC.

The V gene is TRBV30, the J gene TRBJ1-1; unclear D gene. The V and J ends lost 2 bases and 1 base respectively, with 8 bases between them. CDR3 length equals 13 residues. From germline, CDR1 is GTSNPN and CDR2 SVGIG (reference sequence). The CDR3 loop is CAWSLGTNTEAFF. The DNA for the CDR3 is TGTGCCTGGAGTTTGGGCACGAACACTGAAGCTTTCTTT.

The V and J genes are TRBV4-2 and TRBJ1-4; possible D gene TRBD1, 6 bases. The CDR3 runs 16 residues. Looked up from germline, CDR1 is LGHNA and CDR2 is YNFKEQ. Between the trimmed V and J ends, which lost 0 bases and 4 bases, there was a span of 12 bases. CDR3 sequence (DNA): TGTGCCAGCAGCCAAGATCGTGAAGGGGGTAATGAAAAACTGTTTTTT. Translated, it gives CASSQDREGGNEKLFF.

The gene calls are TRBV12-3 or TRBV12-4 and TRBJ1-2; no firm D call. Deletions cut 6 bases from V and 2 bases from J, with 10 bases between. This CDR3 has 13 residues. CDR3 nucleotides: TGTGCCAGCAGCCATACAGAGAACTATGGCTACACCTTC. It is translated as CASSHTENYGYTF.

The chain joins TRBV19 to TRBJ1-4, with D perhaps matching TRBD1 (5 bases). Germline-derived CDR1 and CDR2 are LNHDA and SQIVND (reference sequence). V was shortened by 4 bases and J by 7 bases, with 16 bases between the two germline ends. CDR3 length: 15 amino acids. This chain's CDR3 is CASSTASSRGEKLFF. DNA of the CDR3: TGTGCCAGTAGTACCGCCTCTTCTAGGGGTGAAAAACTGTTTTTT.

This chain connects TRBV4-1 to TRBJ2-1; TRBD2 might be the D (6 bases). Germline V gene sequence: CDR1 MGHRA, CDR2 YSYEKL. The CDR3 covers 14 residues. Deletions cut 1 base from V and 7 bases from J, with 11 bases between. The CDR3 coding sequence is TGCGCCAGCAGCCAAGGCCTCGGGACTAATGAGCAGTTCTTC. It yields the protein CASSQGLGTNEQFF.

The chain couples TRBV28 to TRBJ1-2; 9 bases match TRBD1. Looked up from germline, CDR1 is MDHEN and CDR2 is SYDVKM. The CDR3 has 15 residues. Trimming cost V 1 base and J 3 bases; bases outside gene matches: 3. CDR3 sequence: CASSLLGQGDYGYTF. CDR3 in DNA: TGTGCCAGCAGTTTATTGGGACAGGGTGACTATGGCTACACCTTC.